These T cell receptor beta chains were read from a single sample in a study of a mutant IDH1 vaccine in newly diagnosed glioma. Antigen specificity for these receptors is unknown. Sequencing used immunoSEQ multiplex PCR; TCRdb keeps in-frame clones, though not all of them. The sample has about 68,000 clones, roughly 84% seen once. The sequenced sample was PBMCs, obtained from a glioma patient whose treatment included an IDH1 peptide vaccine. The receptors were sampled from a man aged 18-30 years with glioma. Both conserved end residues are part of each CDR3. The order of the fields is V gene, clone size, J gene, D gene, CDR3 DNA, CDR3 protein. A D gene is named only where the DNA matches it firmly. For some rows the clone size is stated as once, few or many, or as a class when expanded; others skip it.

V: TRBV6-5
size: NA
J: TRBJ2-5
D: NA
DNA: TGTGCCAGCAAATCGGCTAGCTCTAAGACCCAGTACTTC
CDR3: CASKSASSKTQYF

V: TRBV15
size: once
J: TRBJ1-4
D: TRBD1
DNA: TGTGCCACCAGCAGGAGCCTCGACAGGGGGCGGGATGAAAAACTGTTTTTT
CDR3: CATSRSLDRGRDEKLFF

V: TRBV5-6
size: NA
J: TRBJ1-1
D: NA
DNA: TGTGCCAGCAGCTTGTGGAAGTACCTCCCTGAAGCTTTCTTT
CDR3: CASSLWKYLPEAFF

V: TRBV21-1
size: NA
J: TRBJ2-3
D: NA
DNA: TGTGCCAGCAGCAAATTGGGGAATGTTGACGGGGTGTGCACAGATACGCAGTATTTT
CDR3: CASSKLGNVDGVCTDTQYF

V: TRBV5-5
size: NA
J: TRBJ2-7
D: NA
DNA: TGTGCCAGCAGCTTGAGCAGGGGTACCTACGAGCAGTACTTC
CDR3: CASSLSRGTYEQYF

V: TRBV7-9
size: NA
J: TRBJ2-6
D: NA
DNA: TGTGCCAGCAGCTTACGCCTCATAGTCGGCTCTGGGGCCAACGTCCTGACTTTC
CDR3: CASSLRLIVGSGANVLTF

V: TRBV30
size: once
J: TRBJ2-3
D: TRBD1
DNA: TGTGCCTGGAGCCTAACAGGGGGCACAGATACGCAGTATTTT
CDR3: CAWSLTGGTDTQYF

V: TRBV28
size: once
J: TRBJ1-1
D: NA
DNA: TGTGCCAGCAAACCCCAGGCGCGGGGGAGGAACACTGAAGCTTTCTTT
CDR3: CASKPQARGRNTEAFF

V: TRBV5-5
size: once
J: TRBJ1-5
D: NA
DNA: TGTGCCAGCAGCTTGGAGACAGTAAATCAGCCCCAGCATTTT
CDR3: CASSLETVNQPQHF

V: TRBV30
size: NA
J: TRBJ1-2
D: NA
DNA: TGTGCCTGGAGTATTGGAGACTATGGCTACACCTTC
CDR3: CAWSIGDYGYTF

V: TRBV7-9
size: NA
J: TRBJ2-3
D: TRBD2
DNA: TGTGCCAGCAGCGAGAGCGGGAACCCAGATACGCAGTATTTT
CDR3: CASSESGNPDTQYF

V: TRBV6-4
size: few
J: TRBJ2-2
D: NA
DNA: TGTGCCAGCAGTGACTCTCTCGTGGGGGATACCGGGGAGCTGTTTTTT
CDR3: CASSDSLVGDTGELFF

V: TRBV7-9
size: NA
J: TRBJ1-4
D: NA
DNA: TGTGCCAGCAGCTTAGGAGGGGGTAACGAAAAACTGTTTTTT
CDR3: CASSLGGGNEKLFF

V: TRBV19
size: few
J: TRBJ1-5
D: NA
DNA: TGTGCCAGTAGTATAACCGAGTATAGCAATCAGCCCCAGCATTTT
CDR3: CASSITEYSNQPQHF

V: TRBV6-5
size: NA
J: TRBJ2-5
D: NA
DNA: TGTGCCAGCAGCCACTGGGGGATAGAACAAGAGACCCAGTACTTC
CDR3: CASSHWGIEQETQYF

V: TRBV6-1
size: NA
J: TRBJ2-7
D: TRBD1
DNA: TGTGCCAGCAGTGGGGACAGGTTCTCCTACGAGCAGTACTTC
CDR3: CASSGDRFSYEQYF

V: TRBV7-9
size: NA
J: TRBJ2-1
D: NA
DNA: TGTGCCAGCAGCGAAGTAGGTGAGCAGTTCTTC
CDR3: CASSEVGEQFF

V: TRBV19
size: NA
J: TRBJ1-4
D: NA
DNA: TGTGCCAGTAGTAGGGGGGGGGCTAATGAAAAACTGTTTTTT
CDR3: CASSRGGANEKLFF

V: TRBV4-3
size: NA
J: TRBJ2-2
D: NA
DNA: TGCGCCAGCAGCCAATACACGGGGGAGCTGTTTTTT
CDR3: CASSQYTGELFF

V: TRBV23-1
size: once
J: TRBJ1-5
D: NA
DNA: TGCGCCAGCAGTCAATCCGGGACCGTAAGGATTCTCCAGCATTTT
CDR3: CASSQSGTVRILQHF

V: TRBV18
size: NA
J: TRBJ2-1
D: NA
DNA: TGTGCCAGCTCACCACCTTGGGGAGCGGATGAGCAGTTCTTC
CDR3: CASSPPWGADEQFF

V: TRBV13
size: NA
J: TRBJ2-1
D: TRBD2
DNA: TGTGCCAGCAGCCCCGGACTAGCGGATAATGAGCAGTTCTTC
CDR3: CASSPGLADNEQFF

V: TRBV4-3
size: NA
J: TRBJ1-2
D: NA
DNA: TGCGCCAGCAGTCAAGAGGTCGCCAACTATGGCTACACCTTC
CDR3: CASSQEVANYGYTF

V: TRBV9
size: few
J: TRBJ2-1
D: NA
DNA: TGTGCCAGCAGCGTAGGTTTGAATGAGCAGTTCTTC
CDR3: CASSVGLNEQFF

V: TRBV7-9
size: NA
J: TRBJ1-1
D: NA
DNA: TGTGCCAGCAGCTTCGGGACAATCCTCACTGAAGCTTTCTTT
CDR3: CASSFGTILTEAFF

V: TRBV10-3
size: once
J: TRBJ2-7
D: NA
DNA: TGTGCCATCGCGGACGGTTCCTACGAGCAGTACTTC
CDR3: CAIADGSYEQYF

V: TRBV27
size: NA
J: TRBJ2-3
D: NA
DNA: TGTGCCAGCAGGCTGGCGGGGGCGGGAGCCATCAGGGATACGCAGTATTTT
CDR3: CASRLAGAGAIRDTQYF

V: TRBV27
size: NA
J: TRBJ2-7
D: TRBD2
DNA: TGTGCCAGCAGTTTCCAGCGGGAGGCAAACGAGCAGTACTTC
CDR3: CASSFQREANEQYF

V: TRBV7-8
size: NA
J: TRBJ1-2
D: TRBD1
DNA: TGTGCCAGCAGCTTTCAAGGGACAGGGAACTATGGCTACACCTTC
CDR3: CASSFQGTGNYGYTF

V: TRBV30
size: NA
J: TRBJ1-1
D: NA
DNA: TGTGCCTGGAGTGTAGTAGCGGGGAGGAGAGCTTTCTTT
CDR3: CAWSVVAGRRAFF

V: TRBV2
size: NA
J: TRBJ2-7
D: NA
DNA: TGTGCCAGCACTGCAGAGAGCTACGAGCAGTACTTC
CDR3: CASTAESYEQYF

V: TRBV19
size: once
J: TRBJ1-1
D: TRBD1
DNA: TGTGCCAGTTGGACAGGGACAATGAACACTGAAGCTTTCTTT
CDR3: CASWTGTMNTEAFF

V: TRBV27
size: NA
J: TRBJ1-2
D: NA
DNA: TGTGCCAGCAGTTTAACACGGCCCCCCAACTATGGCTACACCTTC
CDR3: CASSLTRPPNYGYTF

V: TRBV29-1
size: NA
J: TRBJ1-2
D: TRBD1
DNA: TGCAGCGTCCGACAGGGGGATTATGGCTACACCTTC
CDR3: CSVRQGDYGYTF

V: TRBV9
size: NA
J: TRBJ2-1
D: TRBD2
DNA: TGTGCCAGCAGCCCGGGACTAGCGGGAGTAGAGGAGCAGTTCTTC
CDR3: CASSPGLAGVEEQFF

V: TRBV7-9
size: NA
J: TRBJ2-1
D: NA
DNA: TGTGCCAGCAGCTCCGGAGGCGCAGACAGGTCAAAGGGGTTCTTC
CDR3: CASSSGGADRSKGFF

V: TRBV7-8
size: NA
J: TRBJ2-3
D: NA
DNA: TGTGCCAGCAGCAGACGCTTAAGCGGGCTAAGCACAGATACGCAGTATTTT
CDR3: CASSRRLSGLSTDTQYF

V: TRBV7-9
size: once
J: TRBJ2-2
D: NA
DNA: TGTGCCAGCAGCTCTGACAGGAGCACCGGGGAGCTGTTTTTT
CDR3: CASSSDRSTGELFF

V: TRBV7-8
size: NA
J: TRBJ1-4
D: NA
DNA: TGTGCCAGCAGCGATAATCAGGGCCTTAATGAAAAACTGTTTTTT
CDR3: CASSDNQGLNEKLFF

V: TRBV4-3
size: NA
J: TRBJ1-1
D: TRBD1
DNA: TGCGCCAGCAGCCCTCTTACCGGGACAGGATTTGAAGCTTTCTTT
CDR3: CASSPLTGTGFEAFF

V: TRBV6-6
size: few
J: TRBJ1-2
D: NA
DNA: TGTGCCAGCACGGGGCCGATGCAAGGCTACACCTTC
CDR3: CASTGPMQGYTF

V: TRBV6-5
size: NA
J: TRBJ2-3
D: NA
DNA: TGTGCCAGCAGACGCCAGGGGATCGGCACAGATACGCAGTATTTT
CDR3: CASRRQGIGTDTQYF

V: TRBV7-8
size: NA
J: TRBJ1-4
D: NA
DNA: TGTGCCAGCAGCCTCGGGACGGTCAATGAAAAACTGTTTTTT
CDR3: CASSLGTVNEKLFF

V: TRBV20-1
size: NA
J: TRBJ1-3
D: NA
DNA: TGCAGTGCCAAAGGAAACACCATATATTTT
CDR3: CSAKGNTIYF

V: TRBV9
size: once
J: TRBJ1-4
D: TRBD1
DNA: TGTGCCAGCAGCCCCCAAGGGACAGCCGATGAAAAACTGTTTTTT
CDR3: CASSPQGTADEKLFF